Each of the 15 T cell receptor beta chains below was sequenced from the same sample in a study of post-analysis software for immune sequencing data. Study-wide results and limits: Patients had higher frequencies than controls of five TRBV segments, including TRBV5-6, TRBV5-1 and TRBV20-1.

What these receptors recognize is not known. Prepared TCR beta cDNA libraries contained unique molecular identifiers. One entry per CDR3 protein, called by TCRdb with MiXCR from the PCR reads. The data contain about half a million distinct CDR3 sequences, 40% to 55% of them singletons. The sample comprised blood. The receptors were sampled from a girl between 5 and 17 years old with multiple sclerosis.

In its sample, this clonotype was seen a few times. A junction end diverges from the germline sequence, so it may reflect a read error. The chain combines TRBV5-1 with TRBJ1-2, with 9 positions matching TRBD1. Germline-derived CDR1 and CDR2 are SGHRS and YFSETQ. The CDR3 length is 15 residues. CDR3: CASSLGGQGNYGYTF. CDR3 nucleotide sequence: TGTGCCAGCAGCTTAGGGGGACAGGGAAACTATGGCTACACCTTC.

This clonotype was observed many times. The rearrangement links TRBV29-1 to TRBJ2-5; the match to TRBD1 covers 12 bases. Per germline, CDR1 SQVTM and CDR2 ANQGSEA. The CDR3 length is 13 residues. V was clipped by 7 bases and J by 11 bases; unmatched bases: 11. The CDR3 reads CSAQGTGGREQYF. The DNA for the CDR3 is TGCAGCGCACAAGGGACAGGGGGCCGAGAGCAGTACTTC.

A few counts support this clonotype. V and J are TRBV6-5 and TRBJ2-7; tentative D call: TRBD2 (6 bases). The CDR3 extends over 15 amino acids. Trimming stripped 0 bases from V and 4 bases from J, with 13 bases between. Germline V gives CDR1 MNHEY, CDR2 SVGAGI. CDR3 in DNA: TGTGCCAGCAGTTACTCGTCCGGGAGAGGGTACGAGCAGTACTTC. Translating it yields CASSYSSGRGYEQYF.

The chain couples TRBV6-5 to TRBJ2-3; 12 bases align to TRBD2. This CDR3 has 16 amino acids. Losses at the gene ends were 2 bases for V and 4 bases for J; bases not matched to a gene: 4. CDR1 and CDR2 (germline): MNHEY, SVGAGI. The CDR3 reads CASSYTLAGGPDTQYF. As DNA, the CDR3 is TGTGCCAGCAGTTACACTCTAGCGGGAGGGCCAGATACGCAGTATTTT.

This clonotype was counted a few times. The chain is built from TRBV29-1 and TRBJ1-1; D gene uncertain. V was clipped by 6 bases and J by 4 bases, with 12 bases between them. The V gene's germline CDR1 is SQVTM and CDR2 ANQGSEA. This CDR3 comprises 12 residues. CDR3 coding DNA: TGCAGCGTCTTACGAGGGATCACTGAAGCTTTCTTT. Translated, it gives CSVLRGITEAFF.

This rearrangement joins TRBV20-1 to TRBJ1-5, with TRBD1 as a possible D gene (6 bases). Germline V gene lookup returns CDR1 DFQATT and CDR2 SNEGSKA (reference sequence). This CDR3 comprises 16 residues. V shed 2 bases and J shed 5 bases, with 19 bases lying between them. As DNA, the CDR3 is TGCAGTGCTAGATTCAGGGGCCACATTGGGCATCAGCCCCAGCATTTT. Translating it yields CSARFRGHIGHQPQHF.

This clonotype was detected a few times. The V gene is TRBV12-3 or TRBV12-4, the J gene TRBJ2-7, with 7 bases fitting TRBD2. The CDR3 is made up of 14 amino acids. J lost 8 bases, V lost 6 bases, and 13 bases had no gene match. CDR3 nucleotide sequence: TGTGCCAGCAGCCGCACAGAGACTAGCTCGAAGCAGTACTTC. Protein product: CASSRTETSSKQYF.

In its sample, this clonotype was seen a few times. V is TRBV20-1 and J is TRBJ2-1; 12 bases match TRBD2. The CDR3 length is 15 residues. Germline loops: CDR1 DFQATT, CDR2 SNEGSKA (reference sequence). The J segment lost 8 bases and the V segment lost 3 bases, leaving 8 bases of the junction unmatched. Written as DNA, the CDR3 is TGCAGTGCTAGTCAAGGACTAGCGGGACTCCATGAGCAGTTCTTC. This codes for CSASQGLAGLHEQFF.

CDR3 nucleotides: TGTGCCAGCAGTTACGGTTTCCAATTAGCCAAAAACATTCAGTACTTC. Translating gives CASSYGFQLAKNIQYF. This chain connects TRBV6-5 to TRBJ2-4; D gene unclear. The V and J ends lost 2 bases and 0 bases respectively, with 11 bases between them. This CDR3 is built from 16 residues. CDR1 and CDR2 (germline): MNHEY, SVGAGI.

The rearrangement uses TRBV5-1 and TRBJ2-7; 7 bases fit TRBD2. There are 14 residues in the CDR3. The germline gives CDR1 SGHRS, CDR2 YFSETQ. Germline trimming cut 5 bases from V and 2 bases from J; bases unmatched to any gene: 7. CDR3 nucleotides: TGCGCCAGCAGATCTGGGACTACCGCCTACGAGCAGTACTTC. The encoded protein is CASRSGTTAYEQYF.

This clonotype has more than one count but fewer than ten. The CDR3 DNA is TGTGCCAGCAGCCCTGACAGGGGGAACACTGAAGCTTTCTTT. Translation gives CASSPDRGNTEAFF. V gene TRBV7-6 combines with J gene TRBJ1-1; 8 bases map to TRBD1. The V gene's germline CDR1 is SGHVS and CDR2 FNYEAQ. V lost 5 bases to trimming and J lost 1 base; unmatched junction nucleotides: 3. The CDR3 is 14 amino acids.

CDR3 in DNA: TGTGCCAGCAGCTTAGAGAAAAGCGGACGGGACCAAGAGACCCAGTACTTC. Translated: CASSLEKSGRDQETQYF. This chain links TRBV7-9 with TRBJ2-5, with TRBD2 as a possible D gene (5 bases). V was clipped by 1 base and J by 0 bases, with 15 bases between them. CDR1 SEHNR and CDR2 FQNEAQ come from the germline V gene (reference sequence). This CDR3 contains 17 residues.

The DNA for the CDR3 is TGTGCCAGCAGCTACGGGACTGGGCCTATAAACGAGCAGTACTTC. Its protein product is CASSYGTGPINEQYF. V is TRBV6-5 and J is TRBJ2-5; weak D call: TRBD2 (6 bases). With the DNA end fitting TRBJ2-7 better, the J assignment may be wrong. Germline lookup yields CDR1 MNHEY and CDR2 SVGAGI. The CDR3 extends over 15 amino acids.

V and J are TRBV6-1 and TRBJ2-1, with D tentatively TRBD1 (5 bases). CDR1 and CDR2 (germline): MNHNS, SASEGT. This CDR3 has 14 residues. Trimming stripped 5 bases from V and 7 bases from J, with 15 bases between. This chain's CDR3 is CASSFGQPANEQFF. CDR3 nucleotides: TGTGCCAGCAGTTTTGGACAACCCGCAAATGAGCAGTTCTTC.

The J gene is TRBJ2-1, the V gene TRBV7-2; 11 bases are shared with TRBD2. Per germline, CDR1 SGHTA and CDR2 FQGNSA. The CDR3 consists of 16 residues. V shed 4 bases and J 10 bases; nucleotides not matched to a gene: 12. The CDR3 reads CASSYSRTSGLREQFF. The CDR3 DNA follows: TGTGCCAGCAGCTATTCCAGGACTAGCGGGCTGAGGGAGCAGTTCTTC.